This T cell receptor (beta chain) was recorded in a study of blood T cell repertoires in COVID-19. The CDR3 sequence is 13 residues long. CDR1 is MDHEN, CDR2 SYDVKM, per germline. The ends were cut back, 7 bases at V and 3 bases at J, with 13 bases in the middle. Data came from immunoSEQ multiplex PCR; TCRdb stores just in-frame clones and leaves some out. The sample includes 140,000 or so clones, over 70% of them seen just once. Source material: peripheral blood. This chain connects TRBV28 to TRBJ2-7; D is perhaps TRBD1 (6 bases). The TCR sequence derives from a man between 60 and 75 years old with active or convalescent COVID-19. The DNA for the CDR3 is TGTGCCAGCACCCTAGGGGGAGTCTACGAGCAGTACTTC. Translating it yields CASTLGGVYEQYF. The whole variable domain, filled in from reference TRBV28 and TRBJ2-7, reads DVKVTQSSRYLVKRTGEKVFLECVQDMDHENMFWYRQDPGLGLRLIYFSYDVKMKEKGDIPEGYSVSREKKERFSLILESASTNQTSMYLCASTLGGVYEQYFGPGTRLTVT.